Listed below are T cell receptor beta chains from one sample, sequenced in a study of OX40 agonist ivuxolimab in advanced cancers. Generated by immunoSEQ multiplex PCR, the TCRdb table keeps only in-frame clones and is missing some. Of 60,000 to 90,000 clones listed, more than 75% are singletons. This sample comprised CD4+ or CD8+ T cells sorted from blood, obtained in a trial of the OX40 agonist ivuxolimab. The receptors stem from an adult with an advanced solid tumor such as melanoma, head and neck, liver or kidney cancer. Each CDR3 is given with its conserved first and last residue. The order of the fields is V gene, J gene, CDR3 length, CDR3 protein.

TRBV18	TRBJ2-7	12	CASSPNSYEQYF
TRBV10-2	TRBJ2-7	14	CASSDVGSSYEQYF
TRBV7-2	TRBJ1-1	15	CASSLTGGWWTEAFF
TRBV7-9	TRBJ2-2	14	CASSPSGNTGELFF
TRBV21-1	TRBJ1-5	11	CARRADQPQHF
TRBV10-3	TRBJ2-7	15	CAISEGAGVLYEQYF
TRBV6-1	TRBJ1-2	16	CASSVGGTDLGYGYTF
TRBV29-1	TRBJ2-3	12	CSGGRQGDTQYF
TRBV23-1	TRBJ1-5	16	CASSHPQDTSNQPQHF
TRBV6-5	TRBJ2-2	14	CASRNSGSNGELFF
TRBV29-1	TRBJ2-7	12	CSVEGPGYEQYF
TRBV6-1	TRBJ2-7	12	CASSEAWTGVNF
TRBV27	TRBJ2-7	14	CASEARASSYEQYF
TRBV19	TRBJ1-2	15	CASSTPGQGLYGYTF
TRBV19	TRBJ1-5	15	CATGKTTGYNQPQHF
TRBV21-1	TRBJ1-5	16	CASSNRTGLSNQPQHF
TRBV5-1	TRBJ2-5	14	CASSLTGIQETQYF
TRBV28	TRBJ2-7	15	CASSLGQGGSYEQYF
TRBV18	TRBJ1-5	15	CASSPRGPGDQPQHF
TRBV19	TRBJ2-2	12	CASSLFPGELFF
TRBV6-5	TRBJ1-1	14	CASIVVGGNTEAFF
TRBV18	TRBJ2-4	17	CASSLSTPSLAKNIQYF
TRBV9	TRBJ1-4	14	CASSVTATNEKLFF
TRBV30	TRBJ2-3	13	CARGQVATDTQYF
TRBV27	TRBJ2-1	15	CASSGTGTSYNEQFF
TRBV5-8	TRBJ2-3	15	CASSLRGGRADTQYF
TRBV5-1	TRBJ1-1	14	CASSPGRANTEAFF
TRBV6-1	TRBJ2-7	16	CASSEALAGGSYEQYF
TRBV29-1	TRBJ2-7	12	CSVAGQGYEQYF